Each of the 2 T cell receptor beta chains below was sequenced from the same sample in a study of cytomegalovirus exposure and HLA in healthy donors. The PCR employed 60 Vbeta primers together with 13 Jbeta primers. Profiling relied on immunoSEQ multiplex PCR, and the TCRdb table lists in-frame clones only, not all of them. This sample has around 160,000 clones, with roughly 80% found just once. Sample: PBMCs. Every receptor here comes from a middle-aged woman in good health and CMV-seropositive.

The chain links TRBV29-1 to TRBJ2-5; 10 positions match TRBD2. There are 13 residues in the CDR3. V was pared by 4 bases and J by 5 bases, with 4 bases of the junction left unmatched. The germline gives CDR1 SQVTM, CDR2 ANQGSEA. The CDR3 protein is CSVASGSLETQYF. As DNA, the CDR3 is TGCAGCGTTGCTAGCGGGAGTTTGGAGACCCAGTACTTC.

The chain recombines TRBV18 with TRBJ2-2; 9 bases map to TRBD2. The V gene's germline CDR1 is KGHSH and CDR2 LQKENI. The CDR3 sequence is 18 residues long. The V gene end was trimmed by 1 base and the J gene end by 1 base; junction bases not matched to a gene: 7. The CDR3 sequence is CASSPRLATSGNTGELFF. CDR3 DNA sequence: TGTGCCAGCTCACCACGTCTGGCGACTAGCGGGAACACCGGGGAGCTGTTTTTT.